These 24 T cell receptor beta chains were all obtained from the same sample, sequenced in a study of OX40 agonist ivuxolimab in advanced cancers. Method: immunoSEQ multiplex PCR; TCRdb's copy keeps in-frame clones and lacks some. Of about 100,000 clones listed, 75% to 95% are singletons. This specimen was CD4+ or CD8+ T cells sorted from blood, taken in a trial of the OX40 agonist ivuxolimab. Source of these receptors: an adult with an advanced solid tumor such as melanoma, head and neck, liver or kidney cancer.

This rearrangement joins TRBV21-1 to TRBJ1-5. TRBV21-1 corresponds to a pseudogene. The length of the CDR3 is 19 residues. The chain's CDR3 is CASSKVFRGVRLSNQPQHF. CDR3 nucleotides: TGTGCCAGCAGCAAAGTTTTTAGGGGGGTGAGGTTGAGCAATCAGCCCCAGCATTTT.

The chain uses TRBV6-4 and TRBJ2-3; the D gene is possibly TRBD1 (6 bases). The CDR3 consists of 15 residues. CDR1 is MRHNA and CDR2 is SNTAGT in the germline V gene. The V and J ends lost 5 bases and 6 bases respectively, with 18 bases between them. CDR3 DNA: TGTGCCAGCAGTCCTACTACAGGGACCTCGGATACGCAGTATTTT. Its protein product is CASSPTTGTSDTQYF.

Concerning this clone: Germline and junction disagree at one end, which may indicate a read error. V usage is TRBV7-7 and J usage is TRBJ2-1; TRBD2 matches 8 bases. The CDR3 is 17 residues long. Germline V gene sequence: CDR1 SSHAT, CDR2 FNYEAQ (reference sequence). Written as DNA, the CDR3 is TGTGCTAGCAGCTTAGGGGCCGGGCGGGAGGCAGTAAATGAGCAGTTCTTC. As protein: CASSLGAGREAVNEQFF.

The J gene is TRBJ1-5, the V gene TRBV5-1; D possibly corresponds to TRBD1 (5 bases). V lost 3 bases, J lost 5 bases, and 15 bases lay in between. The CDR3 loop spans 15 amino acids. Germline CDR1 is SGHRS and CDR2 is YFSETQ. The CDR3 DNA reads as TGCGCCAGCAGCTCAGAAGGCAGGGCGGATCAGCCCCAGCATTTT. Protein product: CASSSEGRADQPQHF.

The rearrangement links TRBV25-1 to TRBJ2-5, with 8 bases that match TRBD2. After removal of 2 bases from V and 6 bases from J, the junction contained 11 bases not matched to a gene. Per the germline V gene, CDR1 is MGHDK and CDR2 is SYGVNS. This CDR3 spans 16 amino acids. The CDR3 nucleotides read TGTGCCAGCAGTGAAGGAGGGATAGCGGGAACGAAGACCCAGTACTTC. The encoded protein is CASSEGGIAGTKTQYF.

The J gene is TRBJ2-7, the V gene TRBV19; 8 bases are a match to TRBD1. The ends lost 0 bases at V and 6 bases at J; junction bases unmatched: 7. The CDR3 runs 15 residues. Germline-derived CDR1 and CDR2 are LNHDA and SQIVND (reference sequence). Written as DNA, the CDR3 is TGTGCCAGTAGTATAGAAGGGCAGGGGGCGGGCGAGCAGTACTTC. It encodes CASSIEGQGAGEQYF. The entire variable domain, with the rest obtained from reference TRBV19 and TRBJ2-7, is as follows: DGGITQSPKYLFRKEGQNVTLSCEQNLNHDAMYWYRQDPGQGLRLIYYSQIVNDFQKGDIAEGYSVSREKKESFPLTVTSAQKNPTAFYLCASSIEGQGAGEQYFGPGTRLTVT.

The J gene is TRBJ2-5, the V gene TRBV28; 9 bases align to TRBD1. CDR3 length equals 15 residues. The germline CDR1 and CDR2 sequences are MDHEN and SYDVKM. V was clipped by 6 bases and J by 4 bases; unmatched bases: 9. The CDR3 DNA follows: TGTGCCAGCAGCATGGACAGGGGTAAGCGAGAGACCCAGTACTTC. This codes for CASSMDRGKRETQYF.

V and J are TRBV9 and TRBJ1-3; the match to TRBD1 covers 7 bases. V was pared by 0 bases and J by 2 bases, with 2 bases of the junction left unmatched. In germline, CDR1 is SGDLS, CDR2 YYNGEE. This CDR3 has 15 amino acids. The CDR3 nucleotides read TGTGCCAGCAGCGTAGCAACAGGGGCTGGAAACACCATATATTTT. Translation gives CASSVATGAGNTIYF.

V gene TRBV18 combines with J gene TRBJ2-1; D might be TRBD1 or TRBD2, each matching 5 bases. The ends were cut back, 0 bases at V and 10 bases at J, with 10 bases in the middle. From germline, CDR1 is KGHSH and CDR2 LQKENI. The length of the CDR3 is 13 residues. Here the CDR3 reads CASSPPVRGEQFF. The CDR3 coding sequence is TGTGCCAGCTCACCACCGGTACGGGGCGAGCAGTTCTTC.

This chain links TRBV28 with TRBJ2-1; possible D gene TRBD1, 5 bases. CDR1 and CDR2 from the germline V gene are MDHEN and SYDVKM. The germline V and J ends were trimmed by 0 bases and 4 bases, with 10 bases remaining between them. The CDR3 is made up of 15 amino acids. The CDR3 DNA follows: TGTGCCAGCAGTTTATGGGGGCGAGTATACAATGAGCAGTTCTTC. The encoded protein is CASSLWGRVYNEQFF.

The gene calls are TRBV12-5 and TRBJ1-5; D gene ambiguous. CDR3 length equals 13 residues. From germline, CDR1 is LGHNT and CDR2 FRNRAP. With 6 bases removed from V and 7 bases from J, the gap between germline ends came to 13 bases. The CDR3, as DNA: TGTGCTAGTGGACCGACGGATGGACAGCCCCAGCATTTT. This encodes CASGPTDGQPQHF.

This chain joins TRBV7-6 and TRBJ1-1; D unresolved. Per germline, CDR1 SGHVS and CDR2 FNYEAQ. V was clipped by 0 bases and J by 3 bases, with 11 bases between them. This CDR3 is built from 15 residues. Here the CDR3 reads CASSLAGPAYTEAFF. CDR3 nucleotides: TGTGCCAGCAGCTTAGCCGGACCGGCTTACACTGAAGCTTTCTTT.

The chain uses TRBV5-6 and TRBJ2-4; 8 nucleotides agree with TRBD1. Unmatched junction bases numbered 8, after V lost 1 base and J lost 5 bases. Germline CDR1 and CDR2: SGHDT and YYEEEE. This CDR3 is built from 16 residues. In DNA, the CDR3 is TGTGCCAGCAGCTTGTTGGGGGTCAGGGGGCAAAACATTCAGTACTTC. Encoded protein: CASSLLGVRGQNIQYF.

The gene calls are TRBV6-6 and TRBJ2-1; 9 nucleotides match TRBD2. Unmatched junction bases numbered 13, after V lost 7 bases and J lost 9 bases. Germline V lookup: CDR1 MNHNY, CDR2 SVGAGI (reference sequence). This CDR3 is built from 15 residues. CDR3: CASTSGLAGVFEQFF. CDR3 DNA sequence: TGTGCCAGCACCTCAGGATTAGCGGGAGTTTTTGAGCAGTTCTTC.

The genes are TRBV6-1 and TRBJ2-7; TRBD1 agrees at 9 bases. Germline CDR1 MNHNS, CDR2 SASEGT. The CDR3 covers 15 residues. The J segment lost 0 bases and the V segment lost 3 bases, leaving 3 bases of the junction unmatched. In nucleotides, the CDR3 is TGTGCCAGCAGTGAGGGACAGGGCAGCTCCTACGAGCAGTACTTC. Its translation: CASSEGQGSSYEQYF.

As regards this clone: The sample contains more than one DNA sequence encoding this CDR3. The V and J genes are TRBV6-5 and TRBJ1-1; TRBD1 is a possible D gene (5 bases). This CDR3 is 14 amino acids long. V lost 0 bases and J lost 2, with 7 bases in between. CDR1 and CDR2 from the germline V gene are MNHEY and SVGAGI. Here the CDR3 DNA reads TGTGCCAGCAGTTACTCGGGGGGAAACACTGAAGCTTTCTTT. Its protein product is CASSYSGGNTEAFF.

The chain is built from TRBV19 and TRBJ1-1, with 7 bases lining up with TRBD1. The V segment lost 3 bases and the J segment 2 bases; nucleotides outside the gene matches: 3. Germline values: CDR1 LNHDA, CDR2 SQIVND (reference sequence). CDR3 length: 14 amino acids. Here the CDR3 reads CASSMRQGNTEAFF. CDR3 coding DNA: TGTGCCAGTAGTATGCGACAGGGAAACACTGAAGCTTTCTTT.

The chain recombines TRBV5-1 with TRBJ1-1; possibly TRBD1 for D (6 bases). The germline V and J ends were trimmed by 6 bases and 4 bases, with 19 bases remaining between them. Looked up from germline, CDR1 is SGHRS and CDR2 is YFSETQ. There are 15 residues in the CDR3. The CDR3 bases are TGCGCCAGCACCCACCTTAGCCCGACAGGCACTGAAGCTTTCTTT. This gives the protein CASTHLSPTGTEAFF. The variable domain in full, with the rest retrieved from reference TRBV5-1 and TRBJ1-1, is KAGVTQTPRYLIKTRGQQVTLSCSPISGHRSVSWYQQTPGQGLQFLFEYFSETQRNKGNFPGRFSGRQFSNSRSEMNVSTLELGDSALYLCASTHLSPTGTEAFFGQGTRLTVV.

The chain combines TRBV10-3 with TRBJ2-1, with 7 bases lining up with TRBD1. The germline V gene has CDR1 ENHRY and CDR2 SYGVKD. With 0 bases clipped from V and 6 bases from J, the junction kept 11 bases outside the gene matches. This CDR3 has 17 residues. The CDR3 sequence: CAISESAGRGSSNEQFF. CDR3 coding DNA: TGTGCCATCAGTGAGTCGGCAGGCAGGGGGTCTTCCAATGAGCAGTTCTTC.

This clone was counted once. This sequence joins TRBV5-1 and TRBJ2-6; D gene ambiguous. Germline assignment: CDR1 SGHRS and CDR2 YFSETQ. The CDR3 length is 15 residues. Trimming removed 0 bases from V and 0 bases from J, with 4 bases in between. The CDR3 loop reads CASSLVPSGANVLTF. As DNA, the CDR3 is TGCGCCAGCAGCTTGGTTCCCTCTGGGGCCAACGTCCTGACTTTC.

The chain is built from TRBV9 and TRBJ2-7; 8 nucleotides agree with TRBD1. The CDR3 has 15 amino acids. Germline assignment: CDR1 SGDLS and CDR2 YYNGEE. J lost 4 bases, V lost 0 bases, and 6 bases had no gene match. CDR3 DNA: TGTGCCAGCAGCGTAGAGGCAGGGGGCTCTTACGAGCAGTACTTC. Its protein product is CASSVEAGGSYEQYF.

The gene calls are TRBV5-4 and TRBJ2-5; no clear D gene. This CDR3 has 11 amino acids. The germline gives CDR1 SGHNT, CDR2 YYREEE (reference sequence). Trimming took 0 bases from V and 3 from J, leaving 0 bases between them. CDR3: CASSLEETQYF. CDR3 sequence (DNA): TGTGCCAGCAGCTTGGAAGAGACCCAGTACTTC.

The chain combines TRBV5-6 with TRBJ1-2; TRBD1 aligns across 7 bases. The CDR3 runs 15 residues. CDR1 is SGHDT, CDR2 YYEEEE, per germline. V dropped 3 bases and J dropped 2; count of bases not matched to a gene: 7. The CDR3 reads CASSSQGRWNYGYTF. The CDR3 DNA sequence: TGTGCCAGCAGCTCACAGGGGAGGTGGAACTATGGCTACACCTTC.

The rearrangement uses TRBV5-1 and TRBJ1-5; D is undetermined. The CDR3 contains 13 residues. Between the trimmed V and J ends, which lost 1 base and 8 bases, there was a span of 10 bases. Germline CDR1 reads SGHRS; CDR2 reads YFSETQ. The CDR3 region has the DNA TGCGCCAGCAGCTTGACGGTGGACGAGCCCCAGCATTTT. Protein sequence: CASSLTVDEPQHF.